This T cell receptor (beta chain) was sequenced for a study of read filtering for tumor transcriptome and immune sequencing. This clonotype showed up many times. What it recognizes is unknown. Germline CDR1 is MNHNY and CDR2 is SVGAGI (reference sequence). The V end lost 4 bases, the J end lost 3 bases, and 15 bases lay between the germline ends. The CDR3 runs 15 residues. Study-wide findings and caveats: Without single-read clonotypes, shared clonotype proportions correlated more between IR-seq and RNA-seq.

The library was built from roughly 400 ng RNA with molecular barcoded adaptors for alpha/delta and beta/gamma chains. TCRdb reanalysed the reads using MiXCR and keeps one entry per CDR3 protein. The sample carries around 50,000 distinct CDR3 sequences, approximately 13% recorded once. The source material was a population of CD138-negative cells sorted from bone marrow. The chain employs TRBV6-6 and TRBJ2-5; D possibly corresponds to TRBD2 (6 bases). The clonotype originates from a donor at least 40 years old with multiple myeloma. The CDR3 nucleotides read TGTGCCAGCAGTTTAACCGGGACTCAGAAAGAGACCCAGTACTTC. This codes for CASSLTGTQKETQYF.